This entry concerns a single T cell receptor (beta chain). PCR involved 60 Vbeta and 13 Jbeta primers. TCRdb keeps only in-frame clones here, not all; method: immunoSEQ multiplex PCR. The sample consists of over 100,000 clones, around two thirds of them appearing once. This entry is derived from a study of cytomegalovirus exposure and HLA in healthy donors. The CDR3 length is 13 residues. V lost 4 bases and J 2 bases, leaving 11 bases between the germline ends. Germline CDR1 and CDR2: SQVTM and ANQGSEA. This chain links TRBV29-1 with TRBJ2-5; D is possibly TRBD2 (6 bases). Sequencing was done on a sample of PBMCs. This clonotype originated in a woman between 40 and 55 years old in good health and CMV-seropositive. For the CDR3, the DNA is TGCAGCGTTGGGGGACTGGCGCAAGAGACCCAGTACTTC. Its protein product is CSVGGLAQETQYF.